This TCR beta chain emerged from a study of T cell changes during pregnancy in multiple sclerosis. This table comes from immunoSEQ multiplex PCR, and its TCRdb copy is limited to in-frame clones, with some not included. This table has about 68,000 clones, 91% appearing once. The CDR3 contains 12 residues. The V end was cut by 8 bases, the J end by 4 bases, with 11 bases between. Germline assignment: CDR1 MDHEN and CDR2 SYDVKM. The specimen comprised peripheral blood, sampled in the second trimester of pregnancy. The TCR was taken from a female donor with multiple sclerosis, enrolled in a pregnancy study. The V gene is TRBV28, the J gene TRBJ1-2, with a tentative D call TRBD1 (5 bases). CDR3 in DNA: TGTGCCAGCGGGGGGGTGATCTATGGCTACACCTTC. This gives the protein CASGGVIYGYTF.